The 26 T cell receptor beta chains reported below all come from one sample, sequenced in a study of T cell responses to AZD1222 COVID-19 vaccine. Data came from immunoSEQ multiplex PCR; TCRdb stores just in-frame clones and leaves some out. Among under 150,000 clones listed, under 95% were seen once. Material: peripheral blood, obtained on day 0 of AZD1222 vaccination. These receptors were obtained from an adult in good health.

The chain uses TRBV18 and TRBJ2-2; a weak D match, TRBD1 (6 bases). Germline V gene lookup returns CDR1 KGHSH and CDR2 LQKENI. V lost 3 bases and J 5 bases, leaving 7 bases between the germline ends. The CDR3 length is 13 residues. The chain's CDR3 is CASSPQGTGELFF. Here the CDR3 DNA reads TGTGCCAGCTCACCCCAGGGGACCGGGGAGCTGTTTTTT.

This chain joins TRBV2 and TRBJ1-1, with a weak D call TRBD1 (5 bases). The germline gives CDR1 SNHLY, CDR2 FYNNEI. The CDR3 runs 11 residues. V was shortened by 8 bases and J by 5 bases, with 9 bases between the two germline ends. CDR3 amino acids: CASFGGTEAFF. DNA for the CDR3: TGTGCCAGCTTTGGGGGGACTGAAGCTTTCTTT.

The chain joins TRBV28 to TRBJ1-2; tentatively, D is TRBD1 (6 bases). V shed 6 bases and J shed 7 bases, with 18 bases lying between them. The CDR3 extends over 14 amino acids. Germline CDR1 is MDHEN and CDR2 is SYDVKM. Here the CDR3 reads CASRSQGYRSGYTF. The CDR3 coding sequence is TGTGCCAGCAGATCGCAGGGGTACCGGTCTGGCTACACCTTC.

V and J are TRBV6-5 and TRBJ1-3, with 9 positions matching TRBD1. The ends lost 4 bases at V and 3 bases at J; junction bases unmatched: 4. The V gene's germline CDR1 is MNHEY and CDR2 SVGAGI. The CDR3 has 15 amino acids. CDR3: CASSWDREVGNTIYF. DNA of the CDR3: TGTGCCAGCAGTTGGGACAGGGAAGTTGGAAACACCATATATTTT.

J is TRBJ1-2 and V is TRBV30, with 8 bases identical to TRBD1. V lost 2 bases, J lost 3 bases, and 2 bases stayed unmatched. This CDR3 has 13 residues. Germline V gene sequence: CDR1 GTSNPN, CDR2 SVGIG (reference sequence). CDR3: CAWSSDRDYGYTF. The CDR3 DNA reads as TGTGCCTGGAGTTCGGACAGGGACTATGGCTACACCTTC.

The count of this clone is one. The chain has TRBV5-4 and TRBJ1-2; maybe TRBD1 (5 bases). CDR1 and CDR2 (germline): SGHNT, YYREEE (reference sequence). Trimming left V 0 bases short and J 4 bases short, with 13 bases between. CDR3 length: 15 amino acids. CDR3 sequence reads: CASSLAGTGAYGYTF. The CDR3 DNA follows: TGTGCCAGCAGCTTGGCCGGGACGGGCGCCTATGGCTACACCTTC. The full variable domain, in which reference TRBV5-4 and TRBJ1-2 provide the parts outside the CDR3, is ETGVTQSPTHLIKTRGQQVTLRCSSQSGHNTVSWYQQALGQGPQFIFQYYREEENGRGNFPPRFSGLQFPNYSSELNVNALELDDSALYLCASSLAGTGAYGYTFGSGTRLTVV.

The V call is TRBV6-6, the J call TRBJ1-5; D is perhaps TRBD1 (5 bases). Germline loops: CDR1 MNHNY, CDR2 SVGAGI (reference sequence). The ends were cut back, 5 bases at V and 7 bases at J, with 12 bases in the middle. The CDR3 consists of 13 residues. The CDR3 sequence is CASSPGWGQPQHF. The CDR3 coding sequence is TGTGCCAGCAGTCCCGGGTGGGGCCAGCCCCAGCATTTT.

In this sample, this clone turned up once. The chain has TRBV23-1 and TRBJ1-1; D ambiguous. TRBV23-1 is recorded as an ORF, its role being uncertain. The CDR3 contains 13 residues. V lost 8 bases and J 6 bases, leaving 16 bases between the germline ends. The CDR3 DNA reads TGCGCCAGCTGCTTTGGCTGTGTCCCTGAAGCTTTCTTT. The encoded protein is CASCFGCVPEAFF.

V and J are TRBV6-5 and TRBJ1-5; D is perhaps TRBD1 (6 bases). Germline lookup yields CDR1 MNHEY and CDR2 SVGAGI. The length of the CDR3 is 14 residues. Trimming left V 4 bases short and J 7 bases short, with 14 bases between. CDR3 sequence reads: CASSSITGKQPQHF. DNA for the CDR3: TGTGCCAGCAGTTCTATCACAGGGAAACAGCCCCAGCATTTT.

The gene calls are TRBV7-6 and TRBJ2-3, with a tentative D call TRBD2 (5 bases). Germline CDR1 and CDR2: SGHVS and FNYEAQ. Trimming took 5 bases from V and 2 from J, leaving 17 bases between them. The CDR3 runs to 16 residues. The CDR3: CASSPSRAALTDTQYF. The CDR3 nucleotides are TGTGCCAGCAGCCCCTCAAGAGCGGCCCTCACAGATACGCAGTATTTT.

The chain has TRBV6-6 and TRBJ2-5, with D possibly being TRBD1 (5 bases). Between the trimmed V and J ends, which lost 7 bases and 5 bases, there was a span of 17 bases. From germline, CDR1 is MNHNY and CDR2 SVGAGI (reference sequence). This CDR3 contains 14 residues. CDR3: CASTKRGFRETQYF. CDR3 in DNA: TGTGCCAGCACTAAAAGGGGTTTTAGGGAGACCCAGTACTTC.

The genes are TRBV3-1 (or the pseudogene TRBV3-2) and TRBJ1-1, with D uncertain. The CDR3 has 12 amino acids. The V and J ends lost 10 bases and 1 base respectively, with 10 bases between them. Germline-derived CDR1 and CDR2 are LGHDT and YNNKEL (reference sequence). The CDR3 spells CATKRGNTEAFF. DNA of the CDR3: TGTGCCACTAAGAGAGGGAACACTGAAGCTTTCTTT.

V is TRBV5-1 and J is TRBJ2-1, with TRBD2 as a possible D gene (6 bases). Trimming left V 4 bases short and J 9 bases short, with 14 bases between. Germline V gene data show CDR1 as SGHRS and CDR2 as YFSETQ. The CDR3 spans 13 residues. In nucleotides, the CDR3 is TGCGCCAGCAGCCTCAACCGGAGGGGTGAGCAGTTCTTC. Its protein is CASSLNRRGEQFF.

As concerns this clone: Other DNA sequences in the sample encode the same CDR3. The chain links TRBV11-2 to TRBJ2-1; D is ambiguous. The germline CDR1 and CDR2 sequences are SGHAT and FQNNGV. The CDR3 is 11 residues long. The V end lost 1 base, the J end lost 7 bases, and 2 bases lay between the germline ends. The CDR3 sequence is CASSLANEQFF. The CDR3 DNA sequence: TGTGCCAGCAGCTTAGCAAATGAGCAGTTCTTC.

The chain carries TRBV15 and TRBJ2-1, with a possible D match to TRBD2 (6 bases). This CDR3 is 14 amino acids long. V lost 8 bases and J 4 bases, leaving 15 bases between the germline ends. Looked up from germline, CDR1 is LNHNV and CDR2 is YYDKDF (reference sequence). In DNA form, the CDR3 reads TGTGCCACCGAGGAGGACTACTCGTACAATGAGCAGTTCTTC. Translating it yields CATEEDYSYNEQFF. Combining the CDR3 with reference TRBV15 and TRBJ2-1 gives the whole variable domain DAMVIQNPRYQVTQFGKPVTLSCSQTLNHNVMYWYQQKSSQAPKLLFHYYDKDFNNEADTPDNFQSRRPNTSFCFLDIRSPGLGDTAMYLCATEEDYSYNEQFFGPGTRLTVL.

The CDR3 DNA reads TGTGCCAGTAGTATTAGGGCGTCCGAGCAGTTCTTC. Its translation is CASSIRASEQFF. The chain carries TRBV19 and TRBJ2-1; no clear D gene. V was clipped by 3 bases and J by 10 bases, with 10 bases between them. The CDR3 contains 12 residues. Germline V gene data show CDR1 as LNHDA and CDR2 as SQIVND (reference sequence).

V usage is TRBV6-5 and J usage is TRBJ2-7; TRBD1 matches at 8 bases. The length of the CDR3 is 13 residues. Unmatched junction bases numbered 5, after V lost 7 bases and J lost 3 bases. The germline V gene has CDR1 MNHEY and CDR2 SVGAGI. In nucleotides, the CDR3 is TGTGCCAGCACCGCGGGACAGGTCTACGAGCAGTACTTC. This gives the protein CASTAGQVYEQYF.

V and J are TRBV18 and TRBJ1-3, with 8 bases that match TRBD1. J lost 3 bases, V lost 6 bases, and 7 bases had no gene match. This CDR3 has 15 residues. The germline V gene has CDR1 KGHSH and CDR2 LQKENI. CDR3 coding DNA: TGTGCCAGCTCGGGACAGGCCAACATTGGAAACACCATATATTTT. Its translation is CASSGQANIGNTIYF. Variable domain in full (rest from reference TRBV18 and TRBJ1-3): NAGVMQNPRHLVRRRGQEARLRCSPMKGHSHVYWYRQLPEEGLKFMVYLQKENIIDESGMPKERFSAEFPKEGPSILRIQQVVRGDSAAYFCASSGQANIGNTIYFGEGSWLTVV.

V is TRBV28 and J is TRBJ2-5, with 7 bases that match TRBD1. Germline trimming cut 8 bases from V and 7 bases from J; bases unmatched to any gene: 13. The CDR3 runs to 14 residues. CDR1 is MDHEN, CDR2 SYDVKM, per germline. CDR3 sequence: CASASLRGYGTQYF. In DNA form, the CDR3 reads TGTGCCAGCGCGTCCCTCAGGGGGTACGGGACCCAGTACTTC.

This chain connects TRBV29-1 to TRBJ2-2; 10 bases are a match to TRBD1. The germline V gene encodes CDR1 SQVTM and CDR2 ANQGSEA. The CDR3 runs 14 residues. The ends lost 7 bases at V and 2 bases at J; junction bases unmatched: 4. DNA for the CDR3: TGCAGCGGACAGGGGGCCGCCAACACCGGGGAGCTGTTTTTT. Its protein product is CSGQGAANTGELFF.

This chain uses TRBV28 with TRBJ1-2; D unresolved. V gave up 3 bases and J gave up 4 bases, with 9 bases separating them. The CDR3 contains 13 residues. Germline V gene sequence: CDR1 MDHEN, CDR2 SYDVKM. The CDR3 region is CASSFSVAYGYTF. The CDR3 nucleotides read TGTGCCAGCAGTTTCTCTGTGGCCTATGGCTACACCTTC.

CDR3 DNA sequence: TGTGCCAGCAGCCTCCAGAGGGGTTCTGGCTACACCTTC. Encoded protein: CASSLQRGSGYTF. The V gene is TRBV6-5, the J gene TRBJ1-2; D perhaps matches TRBD1 (5 bases). The CDR3 has 13 amino acids. The germline gives CDR1 MNHEY, CDR2 SVGAGI. V lost 6 bases and J 7 bases, leaving 15 bases between the germline ends.

The rearrangement links TRBV7-9 to TRBJ2-2, with 10 positions matching TRBD2. Germline V gene sequence: CDR1 SEHNR, CDR2 FQNEAQ (reference sequence). The CDR3 has 16 amino acids. J lost 7 bases, V lost 6 bases, and 11 bases had no gene match. The DNA for the CDR3 is TGTGCCAGCAGTCAAGGGGGACTAGCGAATCTCGGGGAGCTGTTTTTT. Protein: CASSQGGLANLGELFF.

V is TRBV2 and J is TRBJ2-5; the match to TRBD1 covers 7 bases. The germline CDR1 and CDR2 sequences are SNHLY and FYNNEI. The CDR3 length is 16 residues. Unmatched junction bases numbered 10, after V lost 5 bases and J lost 1 base. CDR3 bases: TGTGCCAGCAGTTCCCCGGGACAGCTCTTCCAAGAGACCCAGTACTTC. Translation: CASSSPGQLFQETQYF.

J is TRBJ1-5 and V is TRBV4-1; no definite D call. The CDR3 is 15 amino acids. From germline, CDR1 is MGHRA and CDR2 YSYEKL. V was cut by 2 bases and J by 0 bases, with 8 bases left in between. CDR3 sequence reads: CASSQMVNSNQPQHF. The CDR3 DNA follows: TGCGCCAGCAGCCAAATGGTGAATAGCAATCAGCCCCAGCATTTT.

The chain carries TRBV30 and TRBJ1-1, with TRBD1 identical over 8 bases. V lost 8 bases and J lost 2; bases outside the gene matches: 7. The germline V gene has CDR1 GTSNPN and CDR2 SVGIG (reference sequence). CDR3 length: 13 amino acids. The CDR3 nucleotides read TGTGCCAGACAGACAGGGGAAAACACTGAAGCTTTCTTT. This sequence encodes CARQTGENTEAFF.